The 24 T cell receptor beta chains below were found in one sample sequenced in a study of T cell changes during pregnancy in multiple sclerosis. TCRdb's copy holds only in-frame clones and misses some; the assay was immunoSEQ multiplex PCR. The table includes some 50,000 clones, approximately 95% detected once. This sample comprised CD8+ T cells from peripheral blood mononuclear cells, obtained in the first trimester of pregnancy. These receptors were obtained from a female donor with multiple sclerosis, enrolled in a pregnancy study.

The rearrangement links TRBV4-2 to TRBJ1-2; maybe TRBD1 (6 bases). Trimming stripped 2 bases from V and 2 bases from J, with 12 bases between. The CDR3 extends over 15 amino acids. CDR1 is LGHNA, CDR2 YNFKEQ, per germline. Written as DNA, the CDR3 is TGTGCCAGCAGCCAATCGGGTGGACAGAACTATGGCTACACCTTC. This sequence encodes CASSQSGGQNYGYTF.

This clone was recorded once. This chain connects TRBV27 to TRBJ2-7; 15 nucleotides line up with TRBD2. The CDR3 loop spans 17 amino acids. CDR1 MNHEY and CDR2 SMNVEV come from the germline V gene (reference sequence). With 0 bases clipped from V and 3 bases from J, the junction kept 3 bases outside the gene matches. The CDR3 coding sequence is TGTGCCAGCAGTTTATCGGGACTAGCGGGAGGATTCTACGAGCAGTACTTC. The encoded protein is CASSLSGLAGGFYEQYF.

The DNA of the CDR3 is TGCGCCAGCAGCCAAGCTGGGACTAGCGGGAGCGAGCAGTTCTTC. Encoded protein: CASSQAGTSGSEQFF. The V gene is TRBV4-1, the J gene TRBJ2-1; 14 bases are shared with TRBD2. The CDR3 has 15 amino acids. Germline CDR1 is MGHRA and CDR2 is YSYEKL. Trimming cost V 1 base and J 10 bases; bases outside gene matches: 3.

V usage is TRBV5-1 and J usage is TRBJ1-2; 10 nucleotides agree with TRBD1. The V gene end was trimmed by 1 base and the J gene end by 4 bases; junction bases not matched to a gene: 13. The CDR3 is 18 amino acids. Germline V gives CDR1 SGHRS, CDR2 YFSETQ. DNA for the CDR3: TGCGCCAGCAGCTTGTCGGGACAGGGGTTGAGGGTTAGCTATGGCTACACCTTC. Residues: CASSLSGQGLRVSYGYTF. Supplemented by reference TRBV5-1 and TRBJ1-2, the full variable domain reads KAGVTQTPRYLIKTRGQQVTLSCSPISGHRSVSWYQQTPGQGLQFLFEYFSETQRNKGNFPGRFSGRQFSNSRSEMNVSTLELGDSALYLCASSLSGQGLRVSYGYTFGSGTRLTVV.

This clone was counted once. The rearrangement joins TRBV13 to TRBJ2-1, with unresolved D. The CDR3 has 13 residues. Per the germline V gene, CDR1 is PRHDT and CDR2 is FYEKMQ (reference sequence). V dropped 1 base and J dropped 5 bases, with 6 bases sitting between them. This CDR3 is CASSLATDNEQFF. DNA for the CDR3: TGTGCCAGCAGCTTAGCAACAGACAATGAGCAGTTCTTC. The variable domain in full, with the rest retrieved from reference TRBV13 and TRBJ2-1, is AAGVIQSPRHLIKEKRETATLKCYPIPRHDTVYWYQQGPGQDPQFLISFYEKMQSDKGSIPDRFSAQQFSDYHSELNMSSLELGDSALYFCASSLATDNEQFFGPGTRLTVL.

The gene calls are TRBV9 and TRBJ2-1, with TRBD2 matching over 7 bases. The CDR3 loop spans 16 amino acids. After removal of 0 bases from V and 6 bases from J, the junction contained 9 bases not matched to a gene. CDR1 and CDR2 from the germline V gene are SGDLS and YYNGEE. This chain's CDR3 is CASSVATSGTPNEQFF. CDR3 coding DNA: TGTGCCAGCAGCGTAGCTACAAGCGGGACCCCCAATGAGCAGTTCTTC.

The chain combines TRBV27 with TRBJ2-3; D unresolved. V was trimmed by 2 bases and J by 2 bases, leaving 8 bases between them. CDR1 MNHEY and CDR2 SMNVEV come from the germline V gene (reference sequence). The CDR3 extends over 14 amino acids. The DNA of the CDR3 is TGTGCCAGCAGTTTAGGAGCGTACACAGATACGCAGTATTTT. Amino acids: CASSLGAYTDTQYF.

This clone showed up just a few times. The chain joins TRBV6-4 to TRBJ2-1, with TRBD2 matching 12 bases. CDR1 is MRHNA, CDR2 SNTAGT, per germline. The CDR3 runs 15 residues. The V segment lost 0 bases and the J segment 6 bases; nucleotides outside the gene matches: 0. In DNA form, the CDR3 reads TGTGCCAGCAGTGACTCGACTAGCGGGAGCAATGAGCAGTTCTTC. It specifies CASSDSTSGSNEQFF.

This rearrangement joins TRBV6-5 to TRBJ1-1; D unclear. The CDR3 consists of 14 residues. The germline V and J ends were trimmed by 3 bases and 0 bases, with 8 bases remaining between them. From germline, CDR1 is MNHEY and CDR2 SVGAGI. The CDR3 loop reads CASSYTSMNTEAFF. In DNA form, the CDR3 reads TGTGCCAGCAGTTATACGAGCATGAACACTGAAGCTTTCTTT.

This clone was seen once. The gene calls are TRBV13 and TRBJ2-3; possible D gene TRBD1, 6 bases. The CDR3 covers 15 residues. The V end lost 3 bases, the J end lost 3 bases, and 13 bases lay between the germline ends. CDR1 is PRHDT, CDR2 FYEKMQ, per germline (reference sequence). The CDR3 here is CASSFSGQATDTQYF. Here the CDR3 DNA reads TGTGCCAGCAGCTTTTCGGGACAAGCTACAGATACGCAGTATTTT.

V is TRBV9 and J is TRBJ2-7, with 12 bases aligning to TRBD2. The CDR3 sequence is 15 residues long. The V segment lost 0 bases and the J segment 5 bases; nucleotides outside the gene matches: 3. The V gene's germline CDR1 is SGDLS and CDR2 YYNGEE. The CDR3, as DNA: TGTGCCAGCAGCGTAGGGACTAGCGGGGACCACGAGCAGTACTTC. Protein sequence: CASSVGTSGDHEQYF.

This clone was observed once. This chain links TRBV7-9 with TRBJ2-2, with 9 bases matching TRBD1. Germline assignment: CDR1 SEHNR and CDR2 FQNEAQ (reference sequence). The trim removed 5 bases at V and 4 bases at J, leaving 8 bases unmatched. CDR3 length: 16 amino acids. DNA for the CDR3: TGTGCCAGCAGCGACTACCGGACAGGGGTCACCGGGGAGCTGTTTTTT. Translating gives CASSDYRTGVTGELFF.

CDR3 DNA: TGCGCCAGCAGCCAAGATCCCGGGGCTGGAAACACCATATATTTT. It yields the protein CASSQDPGAGNTIYF. V usage is TRBV4-1 and J usage is TRBJ1-3; D unclear. The CDR3 covers 15 residues. Germline loops: CDR1 MGHRA, CDR2 YSYEKL. The germline V and J ends were trimmed by 0 bases and 2 bases, with 8 bases remaining between them.

The rearrangement joins TRBV19 to TRBJ2-3, with TRBD2 as a possible D gene (5 bases). V lost 6 bases to trimming and J lost 2 bases, with 18 bases between them. Per germline, CDR1 LNHDA and CDR2 SQIVND (reference sequence). This CDR3 contains 16 residues. CDR3 sequence: CASRRLGLTDTDTQYF. CDR3 coding DNA: TGTGCCAGTAGGAGACTCGGACTCACCGACACAGATACGCAGTATTTT.

The chain couples TRBV14 to TRBJ2-5; perhaps TRBD2 as D (6 bases). This CDR3 has 13 residues. Germline V CDR1 and CDR2: SGHDN, FVKESK. Between the trimmed V and J ends, which lost 1 base and 3 bases, there was a span of 6 bases. The CDR3 is CASSQGGEETQYF. CDR3 in DNA: TGTGCCAGCAGCCAAGGGGGGGAAGAGACCCAGTACTTC.

This clone has just one count. CDR3 nucleotides: TGTGCCAGCAGCGTCCAGGGGTGGGGCACCGGGGAGCTGTTTTTT. Translation gives CASSVQGWGTGELFF. The chain employs TRBV7-6 and TRBJ2-2; D perhaps matches TRBD1 (6 bases). Between the trimmed V and J ends, which lost 5 bases and 4 bases, there was a span of 14 bases. CDR1 is SGHVS and CDR2 is FNYEAQ in the germline V gene. The CDR3 totals 15 residues.

The chain uses TRBV27 and TRBJ2-1, with TRBD2 identical over 10 bases. Trimming cost V 5 bases and J 6 bases; bases outside gene matches: 4. The length of the CDR3 is 14 residues. Germline V lookup: CDR1 MNHEY, CDR2 SMNVEV (reference sequence). The CDR3 loop is CASSIWTSGNEQFF. CDR3 bases: TGTGCCAGCAGTATTTGGACTAGCGGCAATGAGCAGTTCTTC.

The chain couples TRBV13 to TRBJ1-2; 12 bases are shared with TRBD1. The CDR3 is 18 amino acids. Trimming took 1 base from V and 1 from J; bases not matched to a gene: 7. The V gene's germline CDR1 is PRHDT and CDR2 FYEKMQ (reference sequence). The CDR3 reads CASSLVTGTGGINYGYTF. In DNA, the CDR3 is TGTGCCAGCAGCTTAGTCACCGGGACAGGGGGCATTAACTATGGCTACACCTTC.

The chain combines TRBV6-5 with TRBJ1-1; 9 bases line up with TRBD1. Unmatched junction bases numbered 4, after V lost 2 bases and J lost 3 bases. CDR1 is MNHEY, CDR2 SVGAGI, per germline. The CDR3 totals 15 residues. This CDR3 reads CASSYVGQGDTEAFF. DNA of the CDR3: TGTGCCAGCAGTTACGTGGGACAGGGAGACACTGAAGCTTTCTTT.

This sequence joins TRBV27 and TRBJ2-3; D is possibly TRBD1 (8 bases). The CDR3 consists of 22 residues. Trimming shortened V by 1 base and J by 1 base, and 30 bases separated the two germline ends. The germline gives CDR1 MNHEY, CDR2 SMNVEV (reference sequence). The CDR3: CASSLLGIRGLGGRKGTDTQYF. The CDR3 nucleotides read TGTGCCAGCAGTTTATTGGGCATCAGGGGGCTTGGCGGGAGAAAGGGCACAGATACGCAGTATTTT.

The V and J genes are TRBV19 and TRBJ2-7, with 11 bases aligning to TRBD2. CDR3 length equals 14 residues. From germline, CDR1 is LNHDA and CDR2 SQIVND (reference sequence). V lost 5 bases and J lost 2; bases outside the gene matches: 2. The CDR3: CASSGLAGPYEQYF. The CDR3 DNA reads TGTGCCAGTAGTGGACTAGCGGGCCCCTACGAGCAGTACTTC.

This chain joins TRBV19 and TRBJ2-3; D is perhaps TRBD1 (5 bases). Germline V gene sequence: CDR1 LNHDA, CDR2 SQIVND (reference sequence). This CDR3 is built from 13 residues. Between the trimmed V and J ends, which lost 3 bases and 4 bases, there was a span of 8 bases. CDR3 protein: CASSIRDPDTQYF. The CDR3 coding sequence is TGTGCCAGTAGTATCAGGGATCCAGATACGCAGTATTTT.

V usage is TRBV19 and J usage is TRBJ2-1, with D uncertain. Germline CDR1 and CDR2: LNHDA and SQIVND (reference sequence). Trimming cost V 3 bases and J 4 bases, with 13 bases left between them. The length of the CDR3 is 15 residues. The CDR3 DNA reads as TGTGCCAGTAGTATGAAGTCGCCTACTTACAATGAGCAGTTCTTC. Translating gives CASSMKSPTYNEQFF.

This clone has only one observation. The chain employs TRBV20-1 and TRBJ2-7; no firm D call. Looked up from germline, CDR1 is DFQATT and CDR2 is SNEGSKA (reference sequence). The CDR3 spans 11 residues. V lost 3 bases, J lost 4 bases, and 7 bases lay in between. The CDR3 loop is CSARYFYEQYF. CDR3 DNA sequence: TGCAGTGCTAGGTACTTTTACGAGCAGTACTTC.